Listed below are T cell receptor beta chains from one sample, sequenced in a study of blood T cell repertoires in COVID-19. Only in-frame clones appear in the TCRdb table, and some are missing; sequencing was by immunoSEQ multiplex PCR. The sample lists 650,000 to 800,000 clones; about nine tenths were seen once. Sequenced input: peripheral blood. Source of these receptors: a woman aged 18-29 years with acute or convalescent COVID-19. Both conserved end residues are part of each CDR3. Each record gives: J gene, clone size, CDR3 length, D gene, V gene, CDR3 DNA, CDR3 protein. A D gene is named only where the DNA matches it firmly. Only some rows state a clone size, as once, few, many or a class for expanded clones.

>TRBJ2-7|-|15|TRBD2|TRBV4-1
TGCGCCAGCAGCTCAGGGTGGGGGGGAGTCTACGAGCAGTACTTC
CASSSGWGGVYEQYF
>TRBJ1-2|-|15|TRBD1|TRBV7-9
TGTGCCAGCAGCTTAGGTCCAGACAGGGAGTATGGCTACACCTTC
CASSLGPDREYGYTF
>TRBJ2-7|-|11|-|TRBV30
TGTGCCTGGAGTGTAGCCGACGAGCAGTACTTC
CAWSVADEQYF
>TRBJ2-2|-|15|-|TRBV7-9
TGTGCCAGCGTTACAGGAGCTAAGAACACCGGGGAGCTGTTTTTT
CASVTGAKNTGELFF
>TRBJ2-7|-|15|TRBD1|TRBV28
TGTGCCAGCAGTCGACAGGGGGGTTTTGACTACGAGCAGTACTTC
CASSRQGGFDYEQYF
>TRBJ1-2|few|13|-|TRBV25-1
TGTGCCAGCAGTGACAACAGTTTCTATGGCTACACCTTC
CASSDNSFYGYTF
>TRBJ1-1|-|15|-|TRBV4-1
TGCGCCAGCAGCCGGGATGGCAGGGAGAACACTGAAGCTTTCTTT
CASSRDGRENTEAFF
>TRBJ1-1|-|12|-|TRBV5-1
TGCGCCAGCAGCTCTCCTAAAGCTGAAGCTTTCTTT
CASSSPKAEAFF
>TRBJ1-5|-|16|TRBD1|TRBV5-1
TGCGCCAGCAGCTTAGGGGGACAGAACCCCAATCAGCCCCAGCATTTT
CASSLGGQNPNQPQHF
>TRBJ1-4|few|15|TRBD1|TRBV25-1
TGTGCCAGCAGTGATAAGACAGGGACTAATGAAAAACTGTTTTTT
CASSDKTGTNEKLFF
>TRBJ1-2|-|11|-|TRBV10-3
TGTGCTAGCGGGGGGGCACAAGGCTACACCTTC
CASGGAQGYTF
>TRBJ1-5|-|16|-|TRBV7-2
TGTGCCAGCAGCTTAGACGGTCTCCGTCTGAATCAGCCCCAGCATTTT
CASSLDGLRLNQPQHF
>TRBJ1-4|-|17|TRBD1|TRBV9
TGTGCCAGCAGCCCGAGGAGGGGGCCGGCCGCAAATGAAAAACTGTTTTTT
CASSPRRGPAANEKLFF
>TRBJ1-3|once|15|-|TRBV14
TGTGCCAGCAGCCTGGACAGCCGCTCTGGAAACACCATATATTTT
CASSLDSRSGNTIYF
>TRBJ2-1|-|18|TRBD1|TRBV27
TGTGCCAGCAGTCAAGCAGGACAGGGAGCCTTTCCTTACAATGAGCAGTTCTTC
CASSQAGQGAFPYNEQFF
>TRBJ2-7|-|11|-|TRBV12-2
TGTGCAAGTCGCCCCCTCTACGAGCAGTACTTC
CASRPLYEQYF
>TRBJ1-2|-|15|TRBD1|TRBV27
TGTGCCAGCAGTACCGGGACAGGGGGCGCATATGGCTACACCTTC
CASSTGTGGAYGYTF
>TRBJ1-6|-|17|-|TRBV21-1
TGTGCCAGCAGCGCCGAGACAGGAAGCTCCTATAATTCACCCCTCCACTTT
CASSAETGSSYNSPLHF
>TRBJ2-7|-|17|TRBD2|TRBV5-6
TGTGCCAGCAGTCCTCCTAGCGGGGGGTATAACTCCTACGAGCAGTACTTC
CASSPPSGGYNSYEQYF
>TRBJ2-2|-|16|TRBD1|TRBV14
TGTGCCAGCAGCCCGTTAGGGACAGTCCCCACCGGGGAGCTGTTTTTT
CASSPLGTVPTGELFF
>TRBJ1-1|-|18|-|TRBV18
TGTGCCAGCTCACCTCTTAGGGGAACGCTAATGGAACGCACTGAAGCTTTCTTT
CASSPLRGTLMERTEAFF
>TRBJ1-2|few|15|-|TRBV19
TGTGCCAGTAGACAGAACGGGTCTGGGGCTAGAGGCTACACCTTC
CASRQNGSGARGYTF
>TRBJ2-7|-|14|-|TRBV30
TGTGCCTGGAGTCCTGGAGTAGGCCCGAGAGAGCAGTACTTC
CAWSPGVGPREQYF
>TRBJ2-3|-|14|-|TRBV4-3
TGCGCCAGCAGCCAAGGAGCTGGCACAGATACGCAGTATTTT
CASSQGAGTDTQYF
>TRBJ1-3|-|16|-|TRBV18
TGTGCCAGCTCACCTAATGTCCCTAACTCTGGAAACACCATATATTTT
CASSPNVPNSGNTIYF
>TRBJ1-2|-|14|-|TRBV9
TGTGCCAGCAGCACTAGATCAGGACTAGGTGGCTACACCTTC
CASSTRSGLGGYTF
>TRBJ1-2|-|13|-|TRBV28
TGTGCCAGCAGGGCCCCCGCAGGGCATGGCTACACCTTC
CASRAPAGHGYTF
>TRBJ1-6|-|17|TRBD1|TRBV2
TGTGCCAGCAGGGGCGGACAGGGTGTTTCCTATAATTCACCCCTCCACTTT
CASRGGQGVSYNSPLHF
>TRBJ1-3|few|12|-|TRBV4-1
TGCGCCAGCAGGAGCTCTGGAAACACCATATATTTT
CASRSSGNTIYF
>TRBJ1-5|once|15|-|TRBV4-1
TGCGCCAGCAGCCAAGAGGATACAGTCCCTCAGCCCCAGCATTTT
CASSQEDTVPQPQHF
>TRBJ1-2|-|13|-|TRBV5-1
TGCGCCAGCAGGTGGGGGGGTAGCTATGGCTACACCTTC
CASRWGGSYGYTF
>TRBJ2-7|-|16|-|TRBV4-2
TGTGCCAGCAGCCAAGATACCCGGTTCAGGGCCTACGAGCAGTACTTC
CASSQDTRFRAYEQYF
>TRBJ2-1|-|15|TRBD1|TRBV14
TGTGCCAGCAGCCAACCAGGGGGCTCCTACAATGAGCAGTTCTTC
CASSQPGGSYNEQFF
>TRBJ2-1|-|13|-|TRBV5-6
TGTGCCAGCAGCTTGGTACGCCACTATGAGCAGTTCTTC
CASSLVRHYEQFF
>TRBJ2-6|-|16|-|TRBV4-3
TGCGCCAGCAGCCCAACCTCGGGTGCTGGGGCCAACGTCCTGACTTTC
CASSPTSGAGANVLTF
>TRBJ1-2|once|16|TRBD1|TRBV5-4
TGTGCCAGCAGCTCCCCAAGAGGGACAGGGAGCCATGGCTACACCTTC
CASSSPRGTGSHGYTF
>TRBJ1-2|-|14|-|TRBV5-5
TGTGCCAGCCTTCCCATCCGGGGTCGATGGAGCTACACCTTC
CASLPIRGRWSYTF
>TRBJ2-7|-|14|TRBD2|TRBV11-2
TGTGCCAGCAGCTTAACTAGCGGGGGCTACGAGCAGTACTTC
CASSLTSGGYEQYF
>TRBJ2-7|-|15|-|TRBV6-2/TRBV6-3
TGTGCCAGCAGCCCGACTAACCGATATCCCTACGAGCAGTACTTC
CASSPTNRYPYEQYF
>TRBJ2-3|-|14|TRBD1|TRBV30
TGTGCCTGGGCGACAGGGATCGGGGCAGATACGCAGTATTTT
CAWATGIGADTQYF
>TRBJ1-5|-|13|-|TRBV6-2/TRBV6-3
TGTGCCAGCAGTTACGGGACATCTCAGCCCCAGCATTTT
CASSYGTSQPQHF
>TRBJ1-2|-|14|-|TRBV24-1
TGTGCCACCAGTGATGCGGGCCTAAGTAGTGGCTACACCTTC
CATSDAGLSSGYTF
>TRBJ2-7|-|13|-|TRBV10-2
TGCGCCAGCAGTGAGGGTAGGGGCGTCGAGCAGTACTTC
CASSEGRGVEQYF